These 17 T cell receptor beta chains originate from one sample sequenced in a study of blood T cells in healthy people across ages. The use of a sample-barcoded 5' primer and a J-beta primer mix characterized a second PCR of roughly 6 to 11 cycles. One entry per CDR3 protein, called by TCRdb with MiXCR from the 5' RACE reads. The top ten clones hold over 7% of a sample with around 1.7 million distinct CDR3 sequences, roughly 28% of them seen once. Sequenced: blood. All receptors come from a woman aged 25 to 39 in good health.

This chain connects TRBV7-3 to TRBJ2-1, with TRBD1 as a possible D gene (5 bases). The V end was cut by 4 bases, the J end by 9 bases, with 19 bases between. The CDR3 is 15 residues long. Germline CDR1 and CDR2: SGHTA and FQGTGA. CDR3 loop: CASSSRVGSYSEQFF. CDR3 sequence (DNA): TGTGCCAGCAGCTCCAGGGTTGGATCTTATAGTGAGCAGTTCTTC. The full variable domain, in which reference TRBV7-3 and TRBJ2-1 provide the parts outside the CDR3, is GAGVSQTPSNKVTEKGKYVELRCDPISGHTALYWYRQSLGQGPEFLIYFQGTGAADDSGLPNDRFFAVRPEGSVSTLKIQRTERGDSAVYLCASSSRVGSYSEQFFGPGTRLTVL.

The chain employs TRBV2 and TRBJ1-5; no reliable D call. Germline V gives CDR1 SNHLY, CDR2 FYNNEI. V dropped 3 bases and J dropped 2 bases, with 14 bases sitting between them. The CDR3 runs to 16 residues. CDR3: CASSEWSGYGNQPQHF. In nucleotides, the CDR3 is TGTGCCAGCAGTGAGTGGTCGGGATATGGCAATCAGCCCCAGCATTTT. Full variable domain (rest looked up from reference TRBV2 and TRBJ1-5): EPEVTQTPSHQVTQMGQEVILRCVPISNHLYFYWYRQILGQKVEFLVSFYNNEISEKSEIFDDQFSVERPDGSNFTLKIRSTKLEDSAMYFCASSEWSGYGNQPQHFGDGTRLSIL.

With regard to this clonotype: The conserved final phenylalanine or tryptophan is absent from the CDR3, which likely points to a read error. The chain has TRBV7-2 and TRBJ2-3; weak D call: TRBD2 (6 bases). CDR1 SGHTA and CDR2 FQGNSA come from the germline V gene. This CDR3 is built from 15 residues. V lost 4 bases to trimming and J lost 7 bases, with 18 bases between them. The CDR3, as DNA: TGTGCCAGCAGCTCCCATTTGGAGGGGCTTAATACGCAGTATTTG. As protein: CASSSHLEGLNTQYL.

The rearrangement links TRBV4-1 to TRBJ2-7; 8 bases align to TRBD1. CDR3 size: 15 residues. Trimming removed 4 bases from V and 0 bases from J; junction bases left unmatched: 5. CDR1 and CDR2 (germline): MGHRA, YSYEKL. The CDR3 protein is CASSPSGQASYEQYF. In nucleotides, the CDR3 is TGCGCCAGCAGCCCCTCGGGACAGGCCTCCTACGAGCAGTACTTC.

V gene TRBV20-1 combines with J gene TRBJ2-6; 16 nucleotides match TRBD2. This CDR3 region has 19 residues. Germline V gene sequence: CDR1 DFQATT, CDR2 SNEGSKA (reference sequence). V gave up 3 bases and J gave up 2 bases; unmatched junction bases: 7. The CDR3 nucleotides are TGCAGTGCTAGCTCGGGACTAGCGGGGGGGTCTCCTGGGGCCAACGTCCTGACTTTC. Its translation: CSASSGLAGGSPGANVLTF.

The V gene is TRBV6-2 or TRBV6-3, the J gene TRBJ2-7, with 10 nucleotides matching TRBD2. The CDR3 covers 15 residues. Losses at the gene ends were 7 bases for V and 3 bases for J; bases not matched to a gene: 9. In germline, CDR1 is MNHEY, CDR2 SVGEGT. This chain's CDR3 is CASTESGRAFYEQYF. CDR3 sequence (DNA): TGTGCCAGCACCGAAAGCGGGAGGGCCTTCTACGAGCAGTACTTC.

This clonotype was counted a few times. This rearrangement joins TRBV6-5 to TRBJ1-1; 8 bases are a match to TRBD1. The germline gives CDR1 MNHEY, CDR2 SVGAGI. CDR3 length: 15 residues. V was pared by 3 bases and J by 0 bases, with 3 bases of the junction left unmatched. CDR3 sequence (DNA): TGTGCCAGCAGTTATAACAGGGGGATGAACACTGAAGCTTTCTTT. Its translation is CASSYNRGMNTEAFF.

This clonotype has only a few counts. The genes are TRBV6-5 and TRBJ1-2, with D perhaps TRBD1 (5 bases). CDR1 is MNHEY and CDR2 is SVGAGI in the germline V gene. The CDR3 loop spans 16 amino acids. V dropped 0 bases and J dropped 4 bases, with 15 bases sitting between them. CDR3 sequence: CASSYSGGTVLYGYTF. CDR3 DNA: TGTGCCAGCAGTTACTCGGGGGGTACGGTCCTCTATGGCTACACCTTC.

The chain is built from TRBV4-1 and TRBJ2-1; D gene unclear. This CDR3 comprises 16 residues. Germline V gives CDR1 MGHRA, CDR2 YSYEKL. Trimming took off 0 bases at V and 1 base at J, with 10 bases between the two ends. Here the CDR3 reads CASSQESERSYNEQFF. Written as DNA, the CDR3 is TGCGCCAGCAGCCAAGAATCAGAAAGGTCCTACAATGAGCAGTTCTTC.

This clonotype was seen only a few times. V is TRBV6-2 or TRBV6-3 and J is TRBJ2-2, with no clear D. Germline V gene lookup returns CDR1 MNHEY and CDR2 SVGEGT. Deletions cut 6 bases from V and 8 bases from J, with 16 bases between. The CDR3 consists of 14 residues. CDR3 sequence: CASSPGLNFGELFF. CDR3 sequence (DNA): TGTGCCAGCAGCCCGGGCCTCAACTTTGGGGAGCTGTTTTTT.

The chain carries TRBV2 and TRBJ2-1, with 11 bases that match TRBD1. The CDR3 length is 15 residues. Trimming cost V 5 bases and J 15 bases; bases outside gene matches: 15. CDR1 and CDR2 (germline): SNHLY, FYNNEI. CDR3 in amino acids: CASSPGTGGLASRFF. Written as DNA, the CDR3 is TGTGCCAGCAGTCCCGGGACAGGGGGGTTGGCATCGCGGTTCTTC.

Regarding this clonotype: A much larger clone differs from this one at a single base, so this may be a read error. The gene calls are TRBV29-1 and TRBJ2-4, with D possibly matching TRBD2 (5 bases). Germline values: CDR1 SQVTM, CDR2 ANQGSEA. CDR3 length equals 14 residues. Here the CDR3 reads CNASLAGAKNIQYF. The CDR3 nucleotides read TGCAACGCCAGCCTTGCGGGAGCCAAAAACATTCAGTACTTC.

V usage is TRBV7-6 and J usage is TRBJ2-5; D call uncertain. Germline assignment: CDR1 SGHVS and CDR2 FNYEAQ. The CDR3 is 14 residues long. V lost 4 bases to trimming and J lost 2 bases, with 11 bases between them. CDR3 sequence reads: CASSSQPVQETQYF. Here the CDR3 DNA reads TGTGCCAGCAGCTCCCAGCCCGTACAAGAGACCCAGTACTTC.

The chain is built from TRBV18 and TRBJ2-5; D could derive from TRBD1 or TRBD2 (7 bases each). Trimming removed 0 bases from V and 11 bases from J, with 28 bases in between. The CDR3 consists of 18 residues. Germline CDR1 KGHSH, CDR2 LQKENI. The CDR3 coding sequence is TGTGCCAGCTCACCACCGCAGCGAGGAGCAGGGGGGGGCAATGAGCAGTACTTC. It yields the protein CASSPPQRGAGGGNEQYF.

Comments on this clonotype: A much bigger clone sits one base away, suggesting this may be a read error. This chain joins TRBV3-1 and TRBJ2-6; 10 bases line up with TRBD1. CDR3 size: 18 residues. Germline V lookup: CDR1 LGHDT, CDR2 YNNKEL (reference sequence). V dropped 4 bases and J dropped 6; count of bases not matched to a gene: 12. This CDR3 reads CASSLGGQGISEANVLTF. The CDR3 bases are TGTGCCAGCAGCCTTGGGGGACAGGGGATATCCGAGGCCAACGTCCTGACTTTC.

This clonotype has more than one count but fewer than ten. A much bigger clone sits one base away, suggesting this may be a read error. The chain carries TRBV27 and TRBJ2-7; possible D gene TRBD1, 5 bases. Germline lookup yields CDR1 MNHEY and CDR2 SMNVEV (reference sequence). V shed 7 bases and J shed 2 bases, with 15 bases lying between them. The CDR3 contains 14 residues. The CDR3: CASNPRRAPYEQYF. The CDR3 nucleotides read TGTGCCAGCAATCCCCGCAGGGCGCCCTACGAGCAGTACTTC.

V is TRBV5-1 and J is TRBJ1-4; D not resolved. The CDR3 runs to 14 residues. CDR1 is SGHRS and CDR2 is YFSETQ in the germline V gene. Trimming removed 0 bases at V and 4 bases at J, with 7 bases between. Here the CDR3 reads CASSLGPDNEKLFF. The DNA for the CDR3 is TGCGCCAGCAGCTTGGGTCCGGATAATGAAAAACTGTTTTTT. Full variable domain (missing parts from reference TRBV5-1 and TRBJ1-4): KAGVTQTPRYLIKTRGQQVTLSCSPISGHRSVSWYQQTPGQGLQFLFEYFSETQRNKGNFPGRFSGRQFSNSRSEMNVSTLELGDSALYLCASSLGPDNEKLFFGSGTQLSVL.